A single sample gave rise to the 5 T cell receptor beta chains below, sequenced in a study of cytomegalovirus exposure and HLA in healthy donors. 60 Vbeta and 13 Jbeta primers were used in PCR. The repertoire was sequenced with immunoSEQ multiplex PCR; TCRdb's copy has only in-frame clones and lacks some. This sample carries roughly 130,000 clones, about 80% of them seen once, and the ten largest clones take over 1%. Sequencing used PBMCs. The receptors were gathered from a human donor in good health.

The CDR3 DNA follows: TGTGCCAGCAGTTCCACGGGGGGGCAGCCCCAGCATTTT. Its protein is CASSSTGGQPQHF. This rearrangement joins TRBV27 to TRBJ1-5, with D tentatively TRBD1 (5 bases). Looked up from germline, CDR1 is MNHEY and CDR2 is SMNVEV (reference sequence). Trimming removed 4 bases from V and 7 bases from J, with 11 bases in between. The CDR3 runs 13 residues.

The V call is TRBV2, the J call TRBJ1-5; tentative D call: TRBD1 (5 bases). The CDR3 runs 14 residues. Deletions cut 6 bases from V and 0 bases from J, with 9 bases between. Germline assignment: CDR1 SNHLY and CDR2 FYNNEI. The DNA for the CDR3 is TGTGCCAGCAGAGACAGTGATAGCAATCAGCCCCAGCATTTT. It specifies CASRDSDSNQPQHF.

The chain has TRBV4-1 and TRBJ2-5, with a possible D match to TRBD1 (6 bases). CDR1 and CDR2 from the germline V gene are MGHRA and YSYEKL. Deletions cut 0 bases from V and 4 bases from J, with 15 bases between. This CDR3 has 16 amino acids. CDR3 sequence: CASSQERVGAGETQYF. In nucleotides, the CDR3 is TGCGCCAGCAGCCAAGAGCGGGTGGGGGCAGGAGAGACCCAGTACTTC.

J is TRBJ1-5 and V is TRBV28; the match to TRBD1 covers 7 bases. The CDR3 contains 15 residues. The junction had 11 bases not matched to a gene; V was cut back by 6 bases and J by 6 bases. Germline V gives CDR1 MDHEN, CDR2 SYDVKM. CDR3 in amino acids: CASRGGQATGQPQHF. CDR3 sequence (DNA): TGTGCCAGCAGGGGAGGACAGGCTACCGGTCAGCCCCAGCATTTT.

The rearrangement uses TRBV7-6 and TRBJ1-5, with a tentative D call TRBD1 (5 bases). This CDR3 region has 14 residues. With 4 bases removed from V and 5 bases from J, the gap between germline ends came to 12 bases. Per germline, CDR1 SGHVS and CDR2 FNYEAQ. The CDR3 region is CASSYAGPDQPQHF. CDR3 in DNA: TGTGCCAGCAGCTATGCAGGGCCGGATCAGCCCCAGCATTTT. The variable domain in full, completed from reference TRBV7-6 and TRBJ1-5, reads GAGVSQSPRYKVTKRGQDVALRCDPISGHVSLYWYRQALGQGPEFLTYFNYEAQQDKSGLPNDRFSAERPEGSISTLTIQRTEQRDSAMYRCASSYAGPDQPQHFGDGTRLSIL.